These 7 T cell receptor beta chains came from one sample sequenced in a study of T cells in Graves' hyperthyroidism and ophthalmopathy. Amplified TCR beta CDR3 regions derived from RNA transcripts. The HTBI primer set drove a first-round RT-PCR of the TCR CDR3. TCRdb reprocessed the multiplex PCR reads with MiXCR, giving one entry per CDR3 protein. The data contain 750,000 to 900,000 distinct CDR3 sequences, about two fifths of them seen just once; the ten biggest clones take up approximately 8.7%. The source material was blood. Every receptor here comes from a man younger than 35 with Graves' hyperthyroidism.

V gene TRBV29-1 combines with J gene TRBJ1-2; D is undetermined. Between the trimmed V and J ends, which lost 7 bases and 5 bases, there was a span of 23 bases. The CDR3 is 15 amino acids. CDR1 is SQVTM and CDR2 is ANQGSEA in the germline V gene. CDR3 loop: CSAFGRETDLYGYTF. For the CDR3, the DNA is TGCAGCGCCTTTGGGAGGGAAACCGACCTGTATGGCTACACCTTC.

In this sample, this clonotype turned up many times. The chain joins TRBV10-3 to TRBJ1-1; D is undetermined. The CDR3 extends over 13 amino acids. The germline CDR1 and CDR2 sequences are ENHRY and SYGVKD. The ends were cut back, 11 bases at V and 3 bases at J, with 16 bases in the middle. The chain's CDR3 is CAAAGLGDTEAFF. In nucleotides, the CDR3 is TGTGCCGCCGCGGGCCTTGGGGACACTGAAGCTTTCTTT.

This clonotype was seen at least ten times. The CDR3 protein is CASRKTGGNTEAFF. CDR3 in DNA: TGTGCCAGCAGGAAAACCGGGGGCAACACTGAAGCTTTCTTT. The chain couples TRBV2 to TRBJ1-1; perhaps TRBD1 as D (6 bases). The CDR3 runs 14 residues. Trimming cost V 6 bases and J 2 bases, with 13 bases left between them. Germline CDR1 and CDR2: SNHLY and FYNNEI.

This clonotype occurred many times. The chain uses TRBV20-1 and TRBJ1-5; D is uncertain. Trimming took off 1 base at V and 2 bases at J, with 9 bases between the two ends. This CDR3 comprises 14 residues. CDR1 is DFQATT and CDR2 is SNEGSKA in the germline V gene (reference sequence). The CDR3 sequence: CSARGEAGNQPQHF. The CDR3 DNA reads as TGCAGTGCTAGAGGGGAGGCAGGCAATCAGCCCCAGCATTTT.

The V call is TRBV6-5, the J call TRBJ1-4; 8 bases map to TRBD1. J was trimmed by 3 bases and V by 8 bases; bases with no gene match: 2. The CDR3 is 13 residues long. Germline CDR1 and CDR2: MNHEY and SVGAGI. The CDR3 DNA follows: TGTGCCAGCCGACAGGGGCCTAATGAAAAACTGTTTTTT. It translates to CASRQGPNEKLFF.

This clonotype occurred a few times. The chain joins TRBV5-6 to TRBJ1-2; D is unresolved. The CDR3 runs 14 residues. With 4 bases removed from V and 3 bases from J, the gap between germline ends came to 13 bases. Per germline, CDR1 SGHDT and CDR2 YYEEEE. The CDR3 nucleotides are TGTGCCAGCAGCCCTCCCCAAGCCTACTATGGCTACACCTTC. Translated, it gives CASSPPQAYYGYTF.

The V gene is TRBV5-1, the J gene TRBJ1-4; 7 nucleotides agree with TRBD1. The V gene end was trimmed by 6 bases and the J gene end by 8 bases; junction bases not matched to a gene: 7. CDR3 length: 13 residues. CDR1 is SGHRS and CDR2 is YFSETQ in the germline V gene. Here the CDR3 reads CASKAGGGEKLFF. For the CDR3, the DNA is TGCGCCAGCAAAGCAGGGGGTGGCGAAAAACTGTTTTTT.